This is a list of T cell receptor beta chains from one sample in a study of T-cell reconstitution after alpha-beta-depleted transplantation in children. TCRdb processed the PCR reads anew with MiXCR; each CDR3 protein has one entry. Of hundreds of thousands of distinct CDR3 sequences listed, approximately 17% are singletons. Source: PBMCs from the stem cell graft donor, taken from the stem cell graft. These receptor sequences come from a human donor who donated a stem cell graft to a child with acute myeloid leukemia. Each CDR3 is given with its conserved first and last residue. Each record gives: CDR3 protein, CDR3 DNA, clone size, D gene, V gene, J gene. D genes are given only for firm matches. Where a row states a size, it is once, few, many or the class of an expanded clone; other rows omit it.

cdr3_aa: CASSFSGWDNEQFF
cdr3_nt: TGTGCCAGCAGCTTTAGCGGGTGGGACAATGAGCAGTTCTTC
clone_size: NA
d_call: TRBD2
v_call: TRBV7-3
j_call: TRBJ2-1

cdr3_aa: CASSQEDRLGSSPLHF
cdr3_nt: TGCGCCAGCAGCCAAGAGGATCGACTTGGCAGTTCACCCCTCCACTTT
clone_size: many
d_call: NA
v_call: TRBV4-3
j_call: TRBJ1-6

cdr3_aa: CASSVVAGKTDTQYF
cdr3_nt: TGTGCCAGCAGCGTAGTGGCGGGGAAGACAGATACGCAGTATTTT
clone_size: NA
d_call: NA
v_call: TRBV9
j_call: TRBJ2-3

cdr3_aa: CASTTPGGVENTEAFF
cdr3_nt: TGTGCCAGCACCACACCTGGGGGGGTTGAGAACACTGAAGCTTTCTTT
clone_size: few
d_call: NA
v_call: TRBV6-1
j_call: TRBJ1-1

cdr3_aa: CASSRDRDYGYTF
cdr3_nt: TGTGCCAGCAGTCGGGACAGGGACTATGGCTACACCTTC
clone_size: many
d_call: TRBD1
v_call: TRBV27
j_call: TRBJ1-2

cdr3_aa: CASSPTRVRGGGDTQYF
cdr3_nt: TGTGCCAGCAGCCCCACGAGGGTGCGGGGGGGCGGAGATACGCAGTATTTT
clone_size: many
d_call: TRBD2
v_call: TRBV7-2
j_call: TRBJ2-3

cdr3_aa: CSARSRGSQPQNF
cdr3_nt: TGCAGTGCTAGATCCAGAGGATCTCAGCCCCAGAATTTT
clone_size: NA
d_call: NA
v_call: TRBV20-1
j_call: TRBJ1-5

cdr3_aa: CSARRRSDTQYF
cdr3_nt: TGCAGTGCTAGACGACGGTCAGATACGCAGTATTTT
clone_size: few
d_call: NA
v_call: TRBV20-1
j_call: TRBJ2-3

cdr3_aa: CASSAEDRVGAFF
cdr3_nt: TGTGCCAGCAGCGCGGAAGACAGGGTAGGAGCTTTCTTT
clone_size: NA
d_call: TRBD1
v_call: TRBV13
j_call: TRBJ1-1

cdr3_aa: CSARPTGGHTEAFF
cdr3_nt: TGCAGTGCTAGACCAACAGGGGGCCACACTGAAGCTTTCTTT
clone_size: many
d_call: TRBD1
v_call: TRBV20-1
j_call: TRBJ1-1

cdr3_aa: CSARKGQGGSPLHF
cdr3_nt: TGCAGTGCTAGGAAGGGACAGGGAGGATCACCCCTCCACTTT
clone_size: many
d_call: TRBD1
v_call: TRBV20-1
j_call: TRBJ1-6

cdr3_aa: CSAVGRERGGYTF
cdr3_nt: TGCAGTGCTGTCGGCAGGGAGAGGGGTGGCTACACCTTC
clone_size: NA
d_call: NA
v_call: TRBV20-1
j_call: TRBJ1-2

cdr3_aa: CASSSPQGRNEQFF
cdr3_nt: TGCGCCAGCAGCTCACCCCAGGGGAGGAATGAGCAGTTCTTC
clone_size: many
d_call: NA
v_call: TRBV5-1
j_call: TRBJ2-1

cdr3_aa: CSANLAGTDTQYF
cdr3_nt: TGCAGTGCCAATCTAGCGGGGACAGATACGCAGTATTTT
clone_size: few
d_call: TRBD2
v_call: TRBV20-1
j_call: TRBJ2-3

cdr3_aa: CASSPTNQETQYF
cdr3_nt: TGTGCCAGCAGTCCGACCAACCAAGAGACCCAGTACTTC
clone_size: many
d_call: NA
v_call: TRBV12-3/TRBV12-4
j_call: TRBJ2-5

cdr3_aa: CASSPGLAVETQYF
cdr3_nt: TGTGCCAGCAGCCCGGGACTAGCGGTAGAGACCCAGTACTTC
clone_size: many
d_call: TRBD2
v_call: TRBV7-2
j_call: TRBJ2-5

cdr3_aa: CASSKGGVDNEQFF
cdr3_nt: TGTGCCAGTTCAAAGGGAGGGGTAGACAATGAGCAGTTCTTC
clone_size: few
d_call: TRBD2
v_call: TRBV6-1
j_call: TRBJ2-1

cdr3_aa: CSAKLAAYEQYF
cdr3_nt: TGCAGTGCAAAACTGGCAGCCTACGAGCAGTACTTC
clone_size: many
d_call: NA
v_call: TRBV20-1
j_call: TRBJ2-7

cdr3_aa: CASSLSAPSNTGELFF
cdr3_nt: TGCGCCAGCAGCTTGTCTGCGCCGTCGAACACCGGGGAGCTGTTTTTT
clone_size: NA
d_call: NA
v_call: TRBV5-1
j_call: TRBJ2-2

cdr3_aa: CASSSGQYTDTQYF
cdr3_nt: TGTGCCAGCAGTTCAGGACAGTACACAGATACGCAGTATTTT
clone_size: NA
d_call: NA
v_call: TRBV12-3/TRBV12-4
j_call: TRBJ2-3

cdr3_aa: CASTGLAGGFTDTQYF
cdr3_nt: TGTGCCAGCACGGGACTAGCGGGGGGTTTCACAGATACGCAGTATTTT
clone_size: many
d_call: TRBD2
v_call: TRBV7-2
j_call: TRBJ2-3

cdr3_aa: CASSPQRGTDTQYF
cdr3_nt: TGTGCCAGCTCACCACAACGGGGGACAGATACGCAGTATTTT
clone_size: NA
d_call: NA
v_call: TRBV18
j_call: TRBJ2-3

cdr3_aa: CASSYVQPRTNSPLHF
cdr3_nt: TGTGCCAGCAGTTACGTACAGCCCCGAACTAATTCACCCCTCCACTTT
clone_size: many
d_call: NA
v_call: TRBV6-5
j_call: TRBJ1-6

cdr3_aa: CASSRDVGGYGKLFF
cdr3_nt: TGTGCCAGCAGCCGGGATGTTGGGGGGTACGGAAAACTGTTTTTT
clone_size: few
d_call: NA
v_call: TRBV7-2
j_call: TRBJ1-4

cdr3_aa: CASSPQQGTGELFF
cdr3_nt: TGTGCCAGCAGCCCACAACAGGGGACCGGGGAGCTGTTTTTT
clone_size: many
d_call: TRBD1
v_call: TRBV7-2
j_call: TRBJ2-2

cdr3_aa: CSVEDRGVETQYF
cdr3_nt: TGCAGCGTTGAAGATCGGGGGGTGGAGACCCAGTACTTC
clone_size: few
d_call: TRBD2
v_call: TRBV29-1
j_call: TRBJ2-5

cdr3_aa: CSAKGMLNEKLFF
cdr3_nt: TGCAGTGCTAAAGGGATGCTTAATGAAAAACTGTTTTTT
clone_size: many
d_call: NA
v_call: TRBV20-1
j_call: TRBJ1-4

cdr3_aa: CASSPGRTGGPYGYTF
cdr3_nt: TGTGCCAGCTCACCCGGACGGACAGGGGGTCCCTATGGCTACACCTTC
clone_size: once
d_call: TRBD1
v_call: TRBV18
j_call: TRBJ1-2

cdr3_aa: CASSSVSGDRTDTQYF
cdr3_nt: TGTGCCAGCAGCTCAGTTAGCGGGGATCGCACAGATACGCAGTATTTT
clone_size: NA
d_call: TRBD2
v_call: TRBV7-2
j_call: TRBJ2-3

cdr3_aa: CASRSSGGKGNEQFF
cdr3_nt: TGTGCCAGCAGATCCAGCGGGGGGAAGGGTAATGAGCAGTTCTTC
clone_size: few
d_call: TRBD2
v_call: TRBV12-3/TRBV12-4
j_call: TRBJ2-1

cdr3_aa: CSALPGIGRIVAKNIQYF
cdr3_nt: TGCAGTGCTCTCCCAGGTATCGGCAGAATTGTAGCCAAAAACATTCAGTACTTC
clone_size: many
d_call: NA
v_call: TRBV20-1
j_call: TRBJ2-4

cdr3_aa: CSARGIPKSSGNTIYF
cdr3_nt: TGCAGTGCTAGGGGGATACCCAAAAGCTCTGGAAACACCATATATTTT
clone_size: NA
d_call: NA
v_call: TRBV20-1
j_call: TRBJ1-3

cdr3_aa: CASSLEQGANTEAFF
cdr3_nt: TGCGCCAGCAGCCTTGAACAGGGGGCGAACACTGAAGCTTTCTTT
clone_size: few
d_call: TRBD1
v_call: TRBV4-3
j_call: TRBJ1-1

cdr3_aa: CASSLGAPDEQFF
cdr3_nt: TGTGCCAGCAGCTTAGGGGCCCCCGATGAGCAGTTCTTC
clone_size: few
d_call: NA
v_call: TRBV7-2
j_call: TRBJ2-1

cdr3_aa: CASSDAGPLEAFF
cdr3_nt: TGTGCCAGCAGTGACGCGGGGCCCCTCGAAGCTTTCTTT
clone_size: NA
d_call: NA
v_call: TRBV2
j_call: TRBJ1-1

cdr3_aa: CASSSFSLAGVGELFF
cdr3_nt: TGCGCCAGCAGCTCGTTCTCACTAGCGGGGGTCGGGGAGCTGTTTTTT
clone_size: few
d_call: TRBD2
v_call: TRBV4-3
j_call: TRBJ2-2

cdr3_aa: CSVLSGAHGANVLTF
cdr3_nt: TGCAGCGTTTTATCGGGGGCGCACGGGGCCAACGTCCTGACTTTC
clone_size: many
d_call: NA
v_call: TRBV29-1
j_call: TRBJ2-6

cdr3_aa: CASSSFWADDGYTF
cdr3_nt: TGTGCCAGCAGCTCCTTCTGGGCGGATGATGGCTACACCTTC
clone_size: few
d_call: NA
v_call: TRBV12-3/TRBV12-4
j_call: TRBJ1-2

cdr3_aa: CATSRDRYQETQYF
cdr3_nt: TGTGCCACCAGCAGAGACAGGTACCAAGAGACCCAGTACTTC
clone_size: many
d_call: NA
v_call: TRBV15
j_call: TRBJ2-5

cdr3_aa: CASSLAWGWGVGTDTQYF
cdr3_nt: TGTGCCAGCAGCTTGGCCTGGGGTTGGGGAGTAGGCACAGATACGCAGTATTTT
clone_size: few
d_call: NA
v_call: TRBV5-6
j_call: TRBJ2-3

cdr3_aa: CASSLAPGTEETQYF
cdr3_nt: TGTGCCAGCAGCTTAGCGCCCGGGACAGAAGAGACCCAGTACTTC
clone_size: many
d_call: TRBD1
v_call: TRBV7-7
j_call: TRBJ2-5

cdr3_aa: CSARGVGYFANNNEQFF
cdr3_nt: TGCAGTGCTAGAGGTGTTGGCTACTTTGCCAACAACAATGAGCAGTTCTTC
clone_size: many
d_call: NA
v_call: TRBV20-1
j_call: TRBJ2-1